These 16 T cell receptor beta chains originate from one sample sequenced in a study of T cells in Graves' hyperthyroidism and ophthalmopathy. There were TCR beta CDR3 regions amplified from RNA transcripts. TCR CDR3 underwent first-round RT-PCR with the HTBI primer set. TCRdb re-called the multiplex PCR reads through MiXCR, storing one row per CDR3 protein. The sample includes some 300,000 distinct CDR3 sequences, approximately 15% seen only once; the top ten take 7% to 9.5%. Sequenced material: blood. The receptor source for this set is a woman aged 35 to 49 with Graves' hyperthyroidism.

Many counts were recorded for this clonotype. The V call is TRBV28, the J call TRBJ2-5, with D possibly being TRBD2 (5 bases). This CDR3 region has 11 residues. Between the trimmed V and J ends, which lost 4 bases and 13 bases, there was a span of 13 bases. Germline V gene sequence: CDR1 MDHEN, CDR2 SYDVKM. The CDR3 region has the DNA TGTGCCAGCAGTTCCCACCGGGATTCGTACTTC. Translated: CASSSHRDSYF.

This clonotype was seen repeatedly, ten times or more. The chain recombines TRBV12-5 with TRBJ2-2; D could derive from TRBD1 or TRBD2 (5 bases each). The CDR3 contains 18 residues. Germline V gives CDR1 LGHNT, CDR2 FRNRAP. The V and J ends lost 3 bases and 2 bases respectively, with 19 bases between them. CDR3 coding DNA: TGTGCTAGTGGTTTCTTAAGCCCCGGGACCCTAAACACCGGGGAGCTGTTTTTT. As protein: CASGFLSPGTLNTGELFF. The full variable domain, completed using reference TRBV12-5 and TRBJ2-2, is DARVTQTPRHKVTEMGQEVTMRCQPILGHNTVFWYRQTMMQGLELLAYFRNRAPLDDSGMPKDRFSAEMPDATLATLKIQPSEPRDSAVYFCASGFLSPGTLNTGELFFGEGSRLTVL.

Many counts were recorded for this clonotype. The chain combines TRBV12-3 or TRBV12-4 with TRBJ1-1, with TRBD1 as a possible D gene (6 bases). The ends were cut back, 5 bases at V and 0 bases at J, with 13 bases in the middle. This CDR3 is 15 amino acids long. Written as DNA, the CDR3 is TGTGCCAGCAGTCCATTTACAGGGATGAACACTGAAGCTTTCTTT. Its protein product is CASSPFTGMNTEAFF.

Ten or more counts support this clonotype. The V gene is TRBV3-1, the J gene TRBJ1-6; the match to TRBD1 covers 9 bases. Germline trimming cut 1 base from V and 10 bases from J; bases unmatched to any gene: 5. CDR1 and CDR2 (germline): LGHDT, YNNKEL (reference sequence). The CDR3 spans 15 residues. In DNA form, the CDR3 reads TGTGCCAGCAGCCAAGGACAGGGGGAGGGCTCACCCCTCCACTTT. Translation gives CASSQGQGEGSPLHF.

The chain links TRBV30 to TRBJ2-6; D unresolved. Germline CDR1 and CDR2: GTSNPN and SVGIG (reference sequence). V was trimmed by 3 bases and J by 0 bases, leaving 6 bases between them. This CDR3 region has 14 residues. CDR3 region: CAWRWSSGANVLTF. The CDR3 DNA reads TGTGCCTGGAGATGGAGCTCTGGGGCCAACGTCCTGACTTTC. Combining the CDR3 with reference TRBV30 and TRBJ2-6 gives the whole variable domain SQTIHQWPATLVQPVGSPLSLECTVEGTSNPNLYWYRQAAGRGLQLLFYSVGIGQISSEVPQNLSASRPQDRQFILSSKKLLLSDSGFYLCAWRWSSGANVLTFGAGSRLTVL.

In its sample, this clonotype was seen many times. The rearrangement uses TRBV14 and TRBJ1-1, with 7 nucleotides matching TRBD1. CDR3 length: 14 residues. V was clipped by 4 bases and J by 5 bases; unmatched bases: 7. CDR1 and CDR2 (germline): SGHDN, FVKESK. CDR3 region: CASSPNQGGTEAFF. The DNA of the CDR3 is TGTGCCAGCAGCCCTAATCAGGGGGGGACTGAAGCTTTCTTT.

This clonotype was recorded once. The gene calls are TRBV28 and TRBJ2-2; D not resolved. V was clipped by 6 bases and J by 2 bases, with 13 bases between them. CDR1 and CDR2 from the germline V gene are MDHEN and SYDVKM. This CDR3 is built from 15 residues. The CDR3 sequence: CASSLSTGNTGELFF. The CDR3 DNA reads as TGTGCCAGCAGCCTTTCGACCGGAAACACCGGGGAGCTGTTTTTT.

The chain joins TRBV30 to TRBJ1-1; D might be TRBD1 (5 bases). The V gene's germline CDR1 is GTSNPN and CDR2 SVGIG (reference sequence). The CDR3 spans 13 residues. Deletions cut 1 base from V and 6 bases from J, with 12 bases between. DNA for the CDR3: TGTGCCTGGAGTGGAGGGGCGGTAGCTGAAGCTTTCTTT. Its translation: CAWSGGAVAEAFF.

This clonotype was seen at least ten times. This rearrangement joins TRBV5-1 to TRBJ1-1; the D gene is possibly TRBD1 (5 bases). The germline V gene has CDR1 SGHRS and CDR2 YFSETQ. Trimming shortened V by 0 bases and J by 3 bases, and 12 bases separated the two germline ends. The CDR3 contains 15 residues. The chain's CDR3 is CASSLGFTGDTEAFF. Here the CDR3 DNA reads TGCGCCAGCAGCTTGGGGTTTACGGGGGACACTGAAGCTTTCTTT. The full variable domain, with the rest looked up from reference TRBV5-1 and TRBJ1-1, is KAGVTQTPRYLIKTRGQQVTLSCSPISGHRSVSWYQQTPGQGLQFLFEYFSETQRNKGNFPGRFSGRQFSNSRSEMNVSTLELGDSALYLCASSLGFTGDTEAFFGQGTRLTVV.

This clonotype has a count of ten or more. CDR3 in DNA: TGTGCCAGCAGTCCCGACAGGAAAGAGACCCAGTACTTC. Protein: CASSPDRKETQYF. The rearrangement joins TRBV6-1 to TRBJ2-5, with D tentatively TRBD1 (6 bases). V lost 5 bases to trimming and J lost 3 bases, with 10 bases between them. The CDR3 is 13 amino acids. Germline V gene lookup returns CDR1 MNHNS and CDR2 SASEGT.

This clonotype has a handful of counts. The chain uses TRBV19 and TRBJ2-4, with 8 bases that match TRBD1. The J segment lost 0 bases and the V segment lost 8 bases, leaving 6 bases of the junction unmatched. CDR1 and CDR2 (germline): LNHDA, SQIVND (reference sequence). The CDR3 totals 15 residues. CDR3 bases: TGTGCCAGTCACGGGACAGGTGAAGCCAAAAACATTCAGTACTTC. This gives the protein CASHGTGEAKNIQYF.

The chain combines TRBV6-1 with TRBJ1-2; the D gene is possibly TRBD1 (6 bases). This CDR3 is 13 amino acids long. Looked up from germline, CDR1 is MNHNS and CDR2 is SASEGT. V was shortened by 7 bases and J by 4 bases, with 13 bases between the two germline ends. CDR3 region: CASTYGQSYGYTF. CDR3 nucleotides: TGTGCCAGCACCTACGGACAGAGCTATGGCTACACCTTC.

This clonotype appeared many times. This chain's CDR3 is CASSARAGYNYEQFF. For the CDR3, the DNA is TGTGCCAGCAGTGCTCGAGCGGGATATAACTATGAGCAGTTCTTC. The V gene is TRBV6-1, the J gene TRBJ2-1; the match to TRBD2 covers 7 bases. Germline CDR1 is MNHNS and CDR2 is SASEGT. With V trimmed by 4 bases and J by 8 bases, 11 bases remained unmatched. The length of the CDR3 is 15 residues.

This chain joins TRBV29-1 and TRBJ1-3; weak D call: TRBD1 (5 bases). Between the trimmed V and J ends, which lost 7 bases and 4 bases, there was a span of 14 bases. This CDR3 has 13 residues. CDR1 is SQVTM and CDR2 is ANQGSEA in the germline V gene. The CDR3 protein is CSANYGAGNTIYF. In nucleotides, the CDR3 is TGCAGCGCTAATTACGGGGCGGGAAACACCATATATTTT.

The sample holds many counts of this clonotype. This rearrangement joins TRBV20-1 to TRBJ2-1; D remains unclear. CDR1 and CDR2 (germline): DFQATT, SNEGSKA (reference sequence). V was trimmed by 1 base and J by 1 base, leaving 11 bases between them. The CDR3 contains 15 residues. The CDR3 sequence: CSARARFESYNEQFF. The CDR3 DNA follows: TGCAGTGCTAGAGCCCGGTTCGAGTCCTACAATGAGCAGTTCTTC.

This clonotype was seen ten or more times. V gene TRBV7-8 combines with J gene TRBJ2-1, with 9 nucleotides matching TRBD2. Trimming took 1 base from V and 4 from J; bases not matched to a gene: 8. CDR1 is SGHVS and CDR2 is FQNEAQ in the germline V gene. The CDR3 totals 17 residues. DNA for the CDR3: TGTGCCAGCAGCTTAGTTCCTAGCGGGATATCTTACAATGAGCAGTTCTTC. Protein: CASSLVPSGISYNEQFF.